This entry describes one T cell receptor (beta chain). This sample stems from a study of OX40 agonist ivuxolimab in advanced cancers. Assay: immunoSEQ multiplex PCR; the TCRdb copy retains only in-frame clones and omits some. This table holds about 110,000 clones, less than 95% found once. The V and J ends lost 2 bases and 3 bases, in that order; junction bases with no gene match: 7. CDR3 length equals 16 residues. The chain is built from TRBV23-1 and TRBJ2-7; 10 bases map to TRBD1. TRBV23-1 qualifies as an ORF whose function is uncertain. The source of this sequence is an adult with an advanced solid tumor such as melanoma, head and neck, liver or kidney cancer. The source material was CD4+ or CD8+ T cells sorted from blood, sampled in a trial of the OX40 agonist ivuxolimab. CDR3 sequence: CASSQQGQGRSYEQYF. CDR3 nucleotide sequence: TGCGCCAGCAGTCAACAGGGACAGGGGCGTAGCTACGAGCAGTACTTC.